This T cell receptor beta chain was recorded in a study of cytomegalovirus exposure and HLA in healthy donors listed by TCRdb under 2017. Regarding the complete study: In an earlier analysis of several hundred of the donors, roughly 300 Gb of sequence data and 90 million to 120 million unique TCR beta sequences from roughly 190 million T cells were reported. Roughly 5 DR-DQ haplotypes were handled as single units for association and clustering because linkage in the cohort was strong. The T cell repertoires of 666 subjects were profiled by immunosequencing and related to cytomegalovirus serostatus. All discovery cohort repertoires had been generated using a single sequencing platform. Across 398 genotyped donors of the cohort, an average of roughly 250,000 unique TCR beta nucleotide sequences per donor were sequenced, and 15% to 20% of those sequences were non-productive. HLA typing included class I and class II loci at four-digit resolution. Donor age, sex, ethnicity and CMV serostatus were compiled together with the repertoire data. To predict cytomegalovirus infection status, the study brought together high-throughput TCR immunosequencing, statistical association of individual TCRs with disease status, and machine learning. In a later analysis, previously published TCR beta repertoires from 670 or so donors were re-analyzed and high-resolution HLA genotyping was added so that TCR occurrence patterns could be studied. Rather than using new phenotypic data, the later analysis identified candidate immune exposures from TCR beta sequences and from how often those sequences occurred across donors. In addition to the first cohort of several hundred subjects, a separate validation cohort of 130 or so different subjects was used. The aim of the study was to test whether cataloging public T cell receptors could identify signatures of past pathogen exposure. Approximately 310 gigabases of sequencing data and 70 million to 85 million unique TCR sequences were included in an early release covering around 650 HLA-typed donors. The number of typed donors differed by locus: about 620-640 for A, B, C, DRB1 and DQB1; some 540 for DQA1; approximately 610 for DPA1; and roughly 470 for DPB1. To decide whether each TCR beta V gene segment behaved as functional or pseudogenic, an earlier analysis of over 500 of the donors relied on high-throughput TCR beta sequencing. Genome-wide SNP genotypes for about three fifths of the roughly 670 donors were used in a later genetic analysis, which treated that subset as a discovery cohort. Of the 398 genotyped donors, about 80% fell in the genetic ancestry cluster associated with self-reported Caucasian donors. Study-level results and caveats: A total of 150 to 200 TCR beta chains were listed by the study as associated with cytomegalovirus. A group of highly shared sequence variants was considered likely to be a technical artifact of the sequencing pipeline. Presence/absence analyses assumed roughly uniform sequencing depth across donors, an assumption that may not hold. According to the authors, the approach could potentially be generalized to other disease states and immunological phenotypes. A later genetic analysis associated a missense DCLRE1C variant with V-gene and J-gene trimming of TCR beta chains, and an independent cohort replicated the association. Across donors, most TCR sequences were observed very rarely, whereas some public TCRs were present in many individuals. In a later genetic analysis, fewer N-insertions in productive TCRs were reported among donors in an Asian-associated ancestry cluster than the approximately 630-donor mean. A further reported finding was that TCR beta sequences accurately predicted the HLA-A and HLA-B alleles for most subjects in the first cohort. Some IMGT-functional V segments, including TRBV6-2 and TRBV6-3, could not be told apart with the 87-base-pair reads, so those segments were excluded. The classifier was reported to diagnose cytomegalovirus status with high specificity and sensitivity in both the original and validation cohorts. Only TCR beta chains were sequenced in this cohort, and the absence of alpha or paired-chain data limited detectable features. Correlated functional status among segregating V segments might be attributable to linkage disequilibrium, but an unknown experimental factor could not be ruled out. Immune exposure information for the cohort was limited to CMV serostatus. Assigning TCR associations to individual alleles was difficult when HLA alleles, especially DR and DQ, strongly co-occurred. In a later analysis, HLA-associated TCR beta chains showed more clonal expansion and lower generation probabilities than non-associated chains that were equally common. HLA typing was unavailable for some donors at each locus, so association tests used only the typed subset. Because counts were too low, roughly 18 rarely observed V segments, including chromosome 9 orphons, were left out of the earlier analysis of 500 to 750 of the donors. According to a later analysis, TCR association rates differed among HLA loci, with DRB1 alleles showing the most associated TCRs and HLA-C alleles showing the fewest. In an earlier analysis of 587 of the donors, most TCR beta V segments appeared in productive rearrangements about 87% or about 30% of the time, broadly matching IMGT annotations. A few of the identified cytomegalovirus-associated TCR beta chains were confirmed in vitro to be specific for cytomegalovirus antigens. A later analysis reported that several top co-occurrence clusters appeared linked to parvovirus B19, influenza, CMV and Epstein-Barr virus. In a later analysis, some 17,000 TCR beta sequences were associated with specific HLA alleles at a false discovery rate of 0.05. A later analysis found that most CMV-associated TCR beta chains appeared HLA-restricted, with HLA associations seemingly driven largely by CMV exposure.

Including cysteine and phenylalanine, the CDR3 has 17 amino acids. The retained sequence is limited to the CDR3, 51 bases, with the frame set at the first base. The germline V gene encodes CDR1 GTSNPN and CDR2 SVGIG (reference sequence). Relative to germline, V is 2 bases shorter and J is 7 bases shorter, with 23 bases between their ends. The cohort consisted of 666 healthy bone marrow donors. All cohort members were sampled while nominally healthy, although unrecorded immune exposures were likely present. The donor was CMV seropositive and was included in the group of 250 to 300 seropositive cohort members. A peripheral blood sample was provided by each donor, and peripheral blood mononuclear cells were used for TCR beta sequencing. The Qiagen DNeasy Blood Extraction Kit was used to extract genomic DNA from the blood cell samples. Note on this clone: Its antigen remains undetermined. It has no much larger one-base neighbor in the sample; base qualities were not kept.

The receptor library was made with the immunoSEQ multiplex PCR assay. The multiplex PCR relied on a mix of 60 forward primers for TCR Vbeta segments and 13 reverse primers for TCR Jbeta segments. The CDR3 region of rearranged TCR beta genes was amplified from genomic DNA with a multiplex PCR assay. The Illumina HiSeq System was used to sequence the amplified TCR beta libraries as 87-base-pair reads. As for how the authors treated the data: A later analysis counted approximately 76 million unique TCR beta chains across the 550 to 800 repertoires, and roughly 9.9 million of these chains were shared by at least two donors. Raw reads were error-corrected and collapsed into unique sequences by a nearest-neighbor algorithm in which closely related sequences were merged to remove PCR and sequencing errors. CDR3 sequences were aligned to IMGT reference sequences to assign V, D and J gene segments. Each retained sequence needed at least a six-nucleotide match to both a V gene segment and a J gene segment. A rearrangement counted as productive if the CDR3 had no stop codons and remained in frame with V and J, and every other rearrangement counted as non-productive. CDR3 was defined according to IMGT convention as the region running from the second conserved V-encoded cysteine to the conserved J-encoded phenylalanine. The earlier analysis of some 540 of the donors excluded any sequence lacking an unambiguous match to a single V gene segment. An earlier analysis of 550 to 650 of the donors classified V segments as functional when productive rearrangements were above 56.7% and as segregating when the standard deviation between donors was above 5%. A statistical classification framework was built to diagnose cytomegalovirus status from the catalog of TCR beta chain sequences. In a later analysis, TCR nucleotide sequences were compared against IMGT/GENE-DB human TR gene sequences so that V and J genes could be assigned. The TCRdist pipeline was used in a later analysis to assign CDR3 sequences and most-parsimonious VDJ recombination scenarios. In a later analysis, each TCR beta chain was defined by its CDR3 amino acid sequence together with its V-gene family, and reads lacking a unique V-gene family were excluded. To address suspected cross-contamination and a sequencing artifact, a later analysis removed roughly 640 highly shared, low-generation-probability nucleotide sequences. For each public chain, a later analysis derived a clonal expansion index from normalized ranks of inferred template counts within each repertoire. In a later analysis, generation probabilities were computed with a VDJ recombination model fitted to out-of-frame rearrangements, and the resulting probabilities were checked against IGoR. A later analysis scored TCR-TCR, TCR-HLA and TCR-CMV co-occurrence with hypergeometric tests, applying a repertoire-size bias correction to TCR pairs. A later analysis estimated false discovery rates by permuting HLA or CMV assignments 20 times. In a later analysis, co-occurring TCRs were grouped using DBSCAN, with TCRdist sequence similarity added in when clustering inside HLA-allele-positive subsets. For co-occurrence clustering, repertoires with fewer than 30,000 or more than 120,000 public chains were excluded, along with four or five repertoires with anomalous nucleotide sharing. In its TCRdb copy, this immuneACCESS table keeps in-frame sequences only and misses some clones. Where compared with another copy, unresolved V genes explain less than half of these, and the others have no known cause. D and trimming come from the DNA, and the V and J calls and clone size come from that table. This sample is represented by 200,000 or so clones; about three quarters of them were singletons. Approximately 2% of the sample lies in the top ten.

The clonotype originates from a woman aged 25 to 45 in good health and CMV-seropositive. Recombination linked TRBV30 to TRBJ1-4; the D gene assignment is ambiguous. Sequencing was performed on PBMCs. The CDR3 corresponds to CAWSSGDRPFGGEKLFF. DNA sequence: TGTGCCTGGAGTTCCGGCGATAGACCTTTTGGAGGTGAAAAACTGTTTTTT.